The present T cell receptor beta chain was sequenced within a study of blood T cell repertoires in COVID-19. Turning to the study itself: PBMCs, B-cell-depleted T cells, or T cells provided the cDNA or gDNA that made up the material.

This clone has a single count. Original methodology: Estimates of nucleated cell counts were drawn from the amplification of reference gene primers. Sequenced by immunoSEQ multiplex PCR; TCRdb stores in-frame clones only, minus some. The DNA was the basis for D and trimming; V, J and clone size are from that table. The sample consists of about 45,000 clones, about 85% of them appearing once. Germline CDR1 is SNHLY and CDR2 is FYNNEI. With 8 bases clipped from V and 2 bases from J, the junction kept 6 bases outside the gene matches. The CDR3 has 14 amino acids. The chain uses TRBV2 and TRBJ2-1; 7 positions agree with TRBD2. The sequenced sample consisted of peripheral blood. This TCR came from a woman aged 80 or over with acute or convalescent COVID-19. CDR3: CASGLAEPYNEQFF. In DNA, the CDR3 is TGTGCCAGCGGTCTAGCGGAGCCCTACAATGAGCAGTTCTTC. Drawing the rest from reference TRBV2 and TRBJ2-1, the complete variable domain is EPEVTQTPSHQVTQMGQEVILRCVPISNHLYFYWYRQILGQKVEFLVSFYNNEISEKSEIFDDQFSVERPDGSNFTLKIRSTKLEDSAMYFCASGLAEPYNEQFFGPGTRLTVL.